These 28 T cell receptor beta chains originate from one sample sequenced in a study of Ad26.COV2.S vaccination and SARS-CoV-2 variants. The method was immunoSEQ multiplex PCR; TCRdb's version includes in-frame clones alone and lacks a portion of them. The table includes about 280,000 clones, approximately 89% detected once. The sample's treatment: roughly 20 received Ad26.COV2.S at low or high dose, single or two shots; about 5 received placebo; per-sample allocation not given. Repertoires come from day 63 after the first vaccine or placebo injection. The specimen comprised peripheral blood, sampled in a trial of Ad26.COV2.S vaccine versus placebo. The receptors derive from a person between 18 and 65 years old who received the Ad26.COV2.S COVID-19 vaccine or a placebo.

The rearrangement links TRBV18 to TRBJ2-2; D call uncertain. CDR3 length equals 17 residues. Germline CDR1 is KGHSH and CDR2 is LQKENI. Trimming removed 0 bases at V and 0 bases at J, with 11 bases between. DNA of the CDR3: TGTGCCAGCTCACCACCTGGGTTAGCAGCGAACACCGGGGAGCTGTTTTTT. The encoded protein is CASSPPGLAANTGELFF.

This chain links TRBV29-1 with TRBJ1-2; D might be TRBD1 (5 bases). This CDR3 is built from 11 residues. CDR1 and CDR2 (germline): SQVTM, ANQGSEA. The V and J ends lost 6 bases and 6 bases respectively, with 11 bases between them. In DNA, the CDR3 is TGCAGCGTACCCAGGGAAGATGGCTACACCTTC. It codes for CSVPREDGYTF.

DNA of the CDR3: TGTGCCATCAGTGAGTCGAACGGGCGTCGGGACAGCCAAAGTAAGGACTATGGCTACACCTTC. Protein sequence: CAISESNGRRDSQSKDYGYTF. The J gene is TRBJ1-2, the V gene TRBV10-3; 7 bases agree with TRBD1. V was pared by 0 bases and J by 3 bases, with 22 bases of the junction left unmatched. CDR1 and CDR2 from the germline V gene are ENHRY and SYGVKD. The CDR3 contains 21 residues.

The chain combines TRBV5-1 with TRBJ2-3, with D possibly being TRBD2 (6 bases). Trimming took 1 base from V and 0 from J, leaving 9 bases between them. There are 15 residues in the CDR3. Germline V gives CDR1 SGHRS, CDR2 YFSETQ. CDR3 protein: CASSLSGDSTDTQYF. The CDR3 DNA reads as TGCGCCAGCAGCTTGTCGGGGGATAGCACAGATACGCAGTATTTT.

The J gene is TRBJ1-1, the V gene TRBV6-6; D unclear. The CDR3 runs to 13 residues. Looked up from germline, CDR1 is MNHNY and CDR2 is SVGAGI (reference sequence). V was shortened by 7 bases and J by 0 bases, with 9 bases between the two germline ends. The CDR3 is CASNPFLNTEAFF. The CDR3, as DNA: TGTGCCAGCAATCCTTTCCTGAACACTGAAGCTTTCTTT.

The chain recombines TRBV18 with TRBJ2-7; 8 bases agree with TRBD1. This CDR3 spans 17 amino acids. CDR1 and CDR2 (germline): KGHSH, LQKENI. V shed 4 bases and J 1 base; nucleotides not matched to a gene: 12. The CDR3 region is CASSRTGKMKESYEQYF. The CDR3 region has the DNA TGTGCCAGCTCACGGACAGGGAAAATGAAAGAATCCTACGAGCAGTACTTC.

The gene calls are TRBV3-1 (or the pseudogene TRBV3-2) and TRBJ1-2; possibly TRBD1 for D (5 bases). Trimming cost V 4 bases and J 5 bases, with 17 bases left between them. Germline V gene lookup returns CDR1 LGHDT and CDR2 YNNKEL (reference sequence). The CDR3 is 15 amino acids. This CDR3 reads CASSPNQPRVYGYTF. The DNA of the CDR3 is TGTGCCAGCAGCCCCAACCAACCCAGGGTTTATGGCTACACCTTC.

The CDR3 DNA follows: TGTGCCTGGAGTGTACGAAGGACTAGCGGGAGTTCTAACACCGGGGAGCTGTTTTTT. It is translated as CAWSVRRTSGSSNTGELFF. J is TRBJ2-2 and V is TRBV30; 13 bases align to TRBD2. Germline CDR1 GTSNPN, CDR2 SVGIG (reference sequence). After removal of 0 bases from V and 2 bases from J, the junction contained 9 bases not matched to a gene. The CDR3 has 19 amino acids.

The chain joins TRBV20-1 to TRBJ2-7; 8 nucleotides match TRBD1. CDR1 is DFQATT and CDR2 is SNEGSKA in the germline V gene (reference sequence). The V and J ends lost 3 bases and 5 bases, in that order; junction bases with no gene match: 9. The CDR3 is made up of 14 amino acids. The CDR3 sequence: CSASRTGRGDEQYF. The DNA for the CDR3 is TGCAGTGCTAGTCGGACAGGGCGCGGAGACGAGCAGTACTTC.

The V gene is TRBV27, the J gene TRBJ1-2; TRBD1 is a possible D gene (6 bases). Germline values: CDR1 MNHEY, CDR2 SMNVEV (reference sequence). There are 15 residues in the CDR3. V lost 5 bases to trimming and J lost 0 bases, with 13 bases between them. CDR3 sequence (DNA): TGTGCCAGCAGTCTCAATAGACAGGCTAACTATGGCTACACCTTC. Protein product: CASSLNRQANYGYTF.

This clone has a handful of counts. The chain joins TRBV12-3 or TRBV12-4 to TRBJ1-1; 8 positions match TRBD1. This CDR3 contains 13 residues. V shed 5 bases and J 6 bases; nucleotides not matched to a gene: 5. CDR3 in amino acids: CASSQGAYSEAFF. The CDR3 nucleotides read TGTGCCAGCAGTCAGGGGGCATACTCTGAAGCTTTCTTT.

This clone was observed once. V gene TRBV9 combines with J gene TRBJ2-3; D could derive from TRBD1 or TRBD2 (6 bases each). V was cut by 2 bases and J by 2 bases, with 21 bases left in between. Germline V lookup: CDR1 SGDLS, CDR2 YYNGEE. This CDR3 has 18 residues. CDR3 in amino acids: CASSVDLRGAGFTDTQYF. In nucleotides, the CDR3 is TGTGCCAGCAGCGTCGATTTGAGGGGGGCCGGGTTCACAGATACGCAGTATTTT.

This rearrangement joins TRBV6-2 or TRBV6-3 to TRBJ2-3, with 10 bases fitting TRBD2. This CDR3 is built from 15 residues. Trimming removed 4 bases from V and 4 bases from J; junction bases left unmatched: 5. Germline CDR1 and CDR2: MNHEY and SVGEGT. The CDR3 DNA is TGTGCCAGCAGTTCTCCTAGCGGGAGCCCAGATACGCAGTATTTT. This translates into CASSSPSGSPDTQYF.

This clone was seen many times. The chain links TRBV4-1 to TRBJ2-7; no reliable D call. The CDR3 spans 16 residues. The V end was cut by 3 bases, the J end by 0 bases, with 15 bases between. CDR1 and CDR2 (germline): MGHRA, YSYEKL. CDR3: CASSQADLLISYEQYF. CDR3 in DNA: TGCGCCAGCAGCCAGGCTGACTTATTAATCTCCTACGAGCAGTACTTC.

This sequence joins TRBV6-2 or TRBV6-3 and TRBJ2-3; no firm D call. CDR1 and CDR2 (germline): MNHEY, SVGEGT. This CDR3 spans 12 amino acids. V lost 6 bases and J 6 bases, leaving 10 bases between the germline ends. The chain's CDR3 is CASSPSRDTQYF. The CDR3 nucleotides read TGTGCCAGCAGCCCCTCTCGGGATACGCAGTATTTT.

This clone has more than one count but fewer than ten. The chain joins TRBV6-5 to TRBJ2-5; D unresolved. Germline CDR1 MNHEY, CDR2 SVGAGI. The length of the CDR3 is 16 residues. The germline V and J ends were trimmed by 0 bases and 2 bases, with 13 bases remaining between them. The CDR3 DNA reads TGTGCCAGCAGTTACTCGATCCAGCGAGGTCAAGAGACCCAGTACTTC. As protein: CASSYSIQRGQETQYF.

The V and J genes are TRBV5-4 and TRBJ2-5; 7 nucleotides line up with TRBD1. Germline CDR1 and CDR2: SGHNT and YYREEE (reference sequence). The CDR3 covers 13 residues. Trimming cost V 2 bases and J 3 bases; bases outside gene matches: 1. The CDR3 sequence: CASSFGTEETQYF. CDR3 DNA sequence: TGTGCCAGCAGCTTTGGGACAGAAGAGACCCAGTACTTC.

The genes are TRBV24-1 and TRBJ2-5; TRBD1 matches 7 bases. The ends lost 7 bases at V and 4 bases at J; junction bases unmatched: 5. Germline V gene lookup returns CDR1 KGHDR and CDR2 SFDVKD. CDR3 length equals 13 residues. This CDR3 is CATRGQKGETQYF. CDR3 nucleotides: TGTGCCACCAGGGGACAGAAGGGAGAGACCCAGTACTTC.

This chain joins TRBV19 and TRBJ1-4; D remains unclear. Germline values: CDR1 LNHDA, CDR2 SQIVND (reference sequence). This CDR3 has 14 residues. Trimming shortened V by 0 bases and J by 4 bases, and 6 bases separated the two germline ends. CDR3 coding DNA: TGTGCCAGTAGTATAGAAAGATTTAATGAAAAACTGTTTTTT. Translation gives CASSIERFNEKLFF.

J is TRBJ1-6 and V is TRBV6-4; TRBD1 matches at 8 bases. V was pared by 5 bases and J by 5 bases, with 8 bases of the junction left unmatched. CDR1 is MRHNA, CDR2 SNTAGT, per germline. CDR3 length: 16 residues. CDR3 DNA: TGTGCCAGCAGTCTAAAAGGGACAGGAAATAATTCACCCCTCCACTTT. It is translated as CASSLKGTGNNSPLHF.

The V and J genes are TRBV6-4 and TRBJ1-5; D remains unclear. The CDR3 length is 13 residues. Germline V lookup: CDR1 MRHNA, CDR2 SNTAGT. The V end was cut by 7 bases, the J end by 6 bases, with 13 bases between. The CDR3 nucleotides are TGTGCCAGCACCCAACTTTCTAGTCAGCCCCAGCATTTT. Protein sequence: CASTQLSSQPQHF.

The chain has TRBV19 and TRBJ2-7; 7 nucleotides line up with TRBD1. Germline V CDR1 and CDR2: LNHDA, SQIVND (reference sequence). J was trimmed by 5 bases and V by 4 bases; bases with no gene match: 5. The CDR3 covers 13 residues. CDR3 loop: CASSTYTGDEQYF. In DNA form, the CDR3 reads TGTGCCAGTAGTACCTATACAGGGGACGAGCAGTACTTC.

The chain combines TRBV19 with TRBJ1-4; no reliable D call. The CDR3 sequence is 16 residues long. V was clipped by 7 bases and J by 2 bases, with 17 bases between them. Germline loops: CDR1 LNHDA, CDR2 SQIVND (reference sequence). CDR3 loop: CASKKRPTGTNEKLFF. CDR3 DNA: TGTGCCAGTAAGAAAAGGCCGACGGGGACTAATGAAAAACTGTTTTTT.

This chain uses TRBV6-6 with TRBJ2-6; tentatively, D is TRBD1 or TRBD2 (7 bases each). Germline V gene sequence: CDR1 MNHNY, CDR2 SVGAGI (reference sequence). This CDR3 has 15 amino acids. V was trimmed by 7 bases and J by 1 base, leaving 11 bases between them. The CDR3 reads CASIQGGSGANVLTF. The CDR3 coding sequence is TGTGCCAGCATTCAGGGGGGGTCTGGGGCCAACGTCCTGACTTTC.

The V gene is TRBV19, the J gene TRBJ1-2; D not certain. V dropped 0 bases and J dropped 2 bases, with 4 bases sitting between them. CDR3 size: 13 residues. Germline CDR1 reads LNHDA; CDR2 reads SQIVND (reference sequence). The CDR3 here is CASSIDRNYGYTF. The DNA of the CDR3 is TGTGCCAGTAGTATAGATAGAAACTATGGCTACACCTTC.

The chain recombines TRBV5-1 with TRBJ1-1; TRBD1 is a possible D gene (5 bases). Trimming stripped 0 bases from V and 4 bases from J, with 10 bases between. Germline values: CDR1 SGHRS, CDR2 YFSETQ. The CDR3 loop spans 14 amino acids. CDR3 amino acids: CASSLGGAGTEAFF. The CDR3 bases are TGCGCCAGCAGCTTGGGAGGGGCGGGCACTGAAGCTTTCTTT.

The chain carries TRBV11-2 and TRBJ2-7; 14 nucleotides align to TRBD2. This CDR3 is built from 17 residues. The trim removed 2 bases at V and 5 bases at J, leaving 8 bases unmatched. Germline V gives CDR1 SGHAT, CDR2 FQNNGV. CDR3 sequence (DNA): TGTGCCAGCAGCTTAACACGACTAGCGGGAGGGCCTGACGAGCAGTACTTC. Translating gives CASSLTRLAGGPDEQYF.

The rearrangement uses TRBV12-5 and TRBJ2-3, with TRBD2 matching over 10 bases. This CDR3 spans 14 amino acids. Trimming at V came to 5 bases and at J to 6 bases, leaving 5 bases not matched to a gene. The germline CDR1 and CDR2 sequences are LGHNT and FRNRAP. The CDR3 reads CASGNGLAADTQYF. CDR3 DNA: TGTGCTAGTGGTAACGGACTAGCGGCGGATACGCAGTATTTT.